This is a list of T cell receptor beta chains from one sample in a study of T-cell memory formation after mild COVID-19. TCRdb re-analysed the 5' RACE reads in MiXCR, keeping a single row per CDR3 protein. Among under 450,000 distinct CDR3 sequences listed, 20% to 25% were seen once. The sequenced material came from PBMCs or a T cell subset sorted from them (not recorded which). Every receptor here comes from a man aged 18 to 29 who had mild COVID-19 (a few samples of this study predate the infection). Cell type and time point are not known. CDR3s include the opening cysteine and the closing phenylalanine or tryptophan. The D gene is left open where the match is weak. Rows may omit the clone size; those that give it use once, few, many or a size class.

j_gene: TRBJ1-5
d_gene: -
v_gene: TRBV20-1
abundance: -
CDR3nt: TGCAGTGCTAGAGAAGGGTATCAGCCCCAGCATTTT
CDR3aa: CSAREGYQPQHF

j_gene: TRBJ2-5
d_gene: -
v_gene: TRBV4-1
abundance: few
CDR3nt: TGCGCCAGCAGCCAAGATCAGACCCAGTACTTC
CDR3aa: CASSQDQTQYF

j_gene: TRBJ2-1
d_gene: TRBD2
v_gene: TRBV12-3/TRBV12-4
abundance: -
CDR3nt: TGTGCCAGCAGTGTCCGGGGGGATAATGAGCAGTTCTTC
CDR3aa: CASSVRGDNEQFF

j_gene: TRBJ2-1
d_gene: -
v_gene: TRBV5-1
abundance: many
CDR3nt: TGCGCCAGCAGTAGGGACTCCTACAATGAGCAGTTCTTC
CDR3aa: CASSRDSYNEQFF

j_gene: TRBJ1-2
d_gene: TRBD1
v_gene: TRBV7-9
abundance: many
CDR3nt: TGTGCCAGCAGCCAGGGGGCGGAGAGTGGCTACACCTTC
CDR3aa: CASSQGAESGYTF

j_gene: TRBJ2-3
d_gene: -
v_gene: TRBV7-2
abundance: -
CDR3nt: TGTGCCAGCAGCCGGTGGGGCGACCGCACAGATACGCAGTATTTT
CDR3aa: CASSRWGDRTDTQYF

j_gene: TRBJ1-6
d_gene: -
v_gene: TRBV7-2
abundance: few
CDR3nt: TGTGCCAGCAGCTTATTTACGAAACCCCTCCACTTT
CDR3aa: CASSLFTKPLHF

j_gene: TRBJ2-1
d_gene: TRBD2
v_gene: TRBV6-4
abundance: many
CDR3nt: TGTGCCAGCAGTGACACTAGCGGCTCCTACAATGAGCAGTTCTTC
CDR3aa: CASSDTSGSYNEQFF

j_gene: TRBJ2-1
d_gene: -
v_gene: TRBV29-1
abundance: few
CDR3nt: TGCAGCGTCTCTCGGCTTGGGAGATATGAGCAGTTCTTC
CDR3aa: CSVSRLGRYEQFF

j_gene: TRBJ2-5
d_gene: TRBD2
v_gene: TRBV20-1
abundance: few
CDR3nt: TGCAGTCGGGGGGGCCGAGGAGAGACCCAGTACTTC
CDR3aa: CSRGGRGETQYF

j_gene: TRBJ1-1
d_gene: -
v_gene: TRBV12-3/TRBV12-4
abundance: few
CDR3nt: TGTGCCAGCAGTACCACAGAGAACACTGAAGCTTTCTTT
CDR3aa: CASSTTENTEAFF

j_gene: TRBJ2-2
d_gene: -
v_gene: TRBV7-8
abundance: -
CDR3nt: TGTGCCAGCAGCCCGGCCCCTAGCGATCACAGGGGTTGGACCGGGGAGCTGTTTTTT
CDR3aa: CASSPAPSDHRGWTGELFF

j_gene: TRBJ1-1
d_gene: -
v_gene: TRBV12-3/TRBV12-4
abundance: many
CDR3nt: TGTGCCAGCAGTTTAAGGGAGAACACTGAAGCTTTCTTT
CDR3aa: CASSLRENTEAFF

j_gene: TRBJ2-6
d_gene: -
v_gene: TRBV5-4
abundance: -
CDR3nt: TGTGCCAGCAGCTTGGGGCAGACTGGGGCCAACGTCCTGACTTTC
CDR3aa: CASSLGQTGANVLTF

j_gene: TRBJ2-3
d_gene: -
v_gene: TRBV7-9
abundance: -
CDR3nt: TGTGCCAGCAGCTTAACAGTTGTGGGGGATACGCAGTATTTT
CDR3aa: CASSLTVVGDTQYF

j_gene: TRBJ2-3
d_gene: -
v_gene: TRBV7-9
abundance: -
CDR3nt: TGTGCCAGCAGCTCCCCAGGCGGGGATACGCAGTATTTT
CDR3aa: CASSSPGGDTQYF

j_gene: TRBJ2-5
d_gene: -
v_gene: TRBV6-2/TRBV6-3
abundance: few
CDR3nt: TGTGCCACCTTCTCAGGAGGTGGAGAGACCCAGTACTTC
CDR3aa: CATFSGGGETQYF

j_gene: TRBJ2-3
d_gene: -
v_gene: TRBV7-2
abundance: many
CDR3nt: TGTGCCAGCAGCTTGGGCTTCACAGATACGCAGTATTTT
CDR3aa: CASSLGFTDTQYF

j_gene: TRBJ1-6
d_gene: -
v_gene: TRBV7-2
abundance: few
CDR3nt: TGTGCCAGCAGCTTACAGCGGACTGTGGGTTCACCCCTCCACTTT
CDR3aa: CASSLQRTVGSPLHF

j_gene: TRBJ1-5
d_gene: TRBD1
v_gene: TRBV5-1
abundance: few
CDR3nt: TGCGCCAGCAGCTGGGGACAGAATCAGCCCCAGCATTTT
CDR3aa: CASSWGQNQPQHF

j_gene: TRBJ2-5
d_gene: TRBD1
v_gene: TRBV18
abundance: few
CDR3nt: TGTGCCAGCTCAGAGGACAGGGTGGCCCAGTACTTC
CDR3aa: CASSEDRVAQYF

j_gene: TRBJ2-3
d_gene: TRBD2
v_gene: TRBV5-1
abundance: few
CDR3nt: TGCGCCAGCAGGACTAGCGGGGGGGCGAATACGCAGTATTTT
CDR3aa: CASRTSGGANTQYF

j_gene: TRBJ2-7
d_gene: TRBD2
v_gene: TRBV5-1
abundance: few
CDR3nt: TGCGCCAGCAGACCGGGACTAGCCCCTTACGAGCAGTACTTC
CDR3aa: CASRPGLAPYEQYF

j_gene: TRBJ2-5
d_gene: -
v_gene: TRBV28
abundance: -
CDR3nt: TGTGCCAGCAGTCCTCGACCCTCCACAGAGACCCAGTACTTC
CDR3aa: CASSPRPSTETQYF

j_gene: TRBJ1-2
d_gene: -
v_gene: TRBV5-1
abundance: -
CDR3nt: TGCGCCAGCAGCTTGGGGACAGACACCTATGGCTACACCTTC
CDR3aa: CASSLGTDTYGYTF

j_gene: TRBJ2-1
d_gene: TRBD1
v_gene: TRBV18
abundance: -
CDR3nt: TGTGCCAGCTCACCATCTGCGCAGGGGGAGTTAGGTGAGCAGTTCTTC
CDR3aa: CASSPSAQGELGEQFF

j_gene: TRBJ1-6
d_gene: TRBD1
v_gene: TRBV5-1
abundance: -
CDR3nt: TGCGCCAGCAGAGCCGGGACAGGGCCTGGACCCCTCCACTTT
CDR3aa: CASRAGTGPGPLHF

j_gene: TRBJ1-5
d_gene: -
v_gene: TRBV15
abundance: many
CDR3nt: TGTGCCACCAGCAAATACGGTAGCAATCAGCCCCAGCATTTT
CDR3aa: CATSKYGSNQPQHF

j_gene: TRBJ2-5
d_gene: TRBD2
v_gene: TRBV4-1
abundance: -
CDR3nt: TGCGCCAGCAGCCTTTATCTAGCGGGGTTGGAGACCCAGTACTTC
CDR3aa: CASSLYLAGLETQYF

j_gene: TRBJ1-3
d_gene: TRBD1
v_gene: TRBV12-3/TRBV12-4
abundance: few
CDR3nt: TGTGCCAGCAGTATCCCCGGGACAGGGGATAACACCATATATTTT
CDR3aa: CASSIPGTGDNTIYF

j_gene: TRBJ2-7
d_gene: -
v_gene: TRBV7-6
abundance: few
CDR3nt: TGTGCCAGCAGCCCGGCCAGGGACACCTTCTACGAGCAGTACTTC
CDR3aa: CASSPARDTFYEQYF

j_gene: TRBJ1-2
d_gene: -
v_gene: TRBV10-3
abundance: few
CDR3nt: TGTGCCATCAGTGAGTCGCCAGTAATCTCTTATGGCTACACCTTC
CDR3aa: CAISESPVISYGYTF

j_gene: TRBJ2-6
d_gene: -
v_gene: TRBV7-8
abundance: -
CDR3nt: TGTGCCAGCAGCCCAGGGGCCTATGGGGCCAACGTCCTGACTTTC
CDR3aa: CASSPGAYGANVLTF

j_gene: TRBJ1-5
d_gene: TRBD1
v_gene: TRBV5-5
abundance: few
CDR3nt: TGTGCCAGCAGCTTACTACCGGGACAGAGATACAATCAGCCCCAGCATTTT
CDR3aa: CASSLLPGQRYNQPQHF

j_gene: TRBJ2-7
d_gene: -
v_gene: TRBV18
abundance: -
CDR3nt: TGTGCCAGCTCACCAGCGGGGATCGAGCAGTACTTC
CDR3aa: CASSPAGIEQYF

j_gene: TRBJ2-3
d_gene: TRBD2
v_gene: TRBV7-3
abundance: -
CDR3nt: TGTGCCAGCAGCCAGTTAAGCGGGGGTCCTGATACGCAGTATTTT
CDR3aa: CASSQLSGGPDTQYF

j_gene: TRBJ1-1
d_gene: -
v_gene: TRBV6-2/TRBV6-3
abundance: -
CDR3nt: TGTGCCAGCAGTCCTCTAGAGGAGAACACTGAAGCTTTCTTT
CDR3aa: CASSPLEENTEAFF

j_gene: TRBJ1-2
d_gene: TRBD1
v_gene: TRBV29-1
abundance: few
CDR3nt: TGCAGCGTGACCGGGACAGGTGATGGCTACACCTTC
CDR3aa: CSVTGTGDGYTF

j_gene: TRBJ2-7
d_gene: -
v_gene: TRBV11-2
abundance: -
CDR3nt: TGTGCCAGCAGCTTAGAGGTCTTTTCCTACGAGCAGTACTTC
CDR3aa: CASSLEVFSYEQYF

j_gene: TRBJ1-2
d_gene: TRBD1
v_gene: TRBV5-1
abundance: -
CDR3nt: TGCGCCAGCAGCCCCGGACAGGGCTTAGCTAACTATGGCTACACCTTC
CDR3aa: CASSPGQGLANYGYTF

j_gene: TRBJ2-5
d_gene: -
v_gene: TRBV7-9
abundance: few
CDR3nt: TGTGCCAGCAACATGCCCCAGGGTGGAGAGACCCAGTACTTC
CDR3aa: CASNMPQGGETQYF

j_gene: TRBJ1-3
d_gene: -
v_gene: TRBV7-2
abundance: -
CDR3nt: TGTGCCAGCAGCGCCCAGAGCTCTGGAAACACCATATATTTT
CDR3aa: CASSAQSSGNTIYF

j_gene: TRBJ2-4
d_gene: -
v_gene: TRBV7-2
abundance: -
CDR3nt: TGTGCCAGCAGCTGGAACGCCGCCAAAAACATTCAGTACTTC
CDR3aa: CASSWNAAKNIQYF

j_gene: TRBJ2-3
d_gene: -
v_gene: TRBV9
abundance: -
CDR3nt: TGTGCCAGCAGCGTAGAAGGTGGGTGGGACACAGATACGCAGTATTTT
CDR3aa: CASSVEGGWDTDTQYF

j_gene: TRBJ2-7
d_gene: -
v_gene: TRBV11-2
abundance: -
CDR3nt: TGTGCCAGCAGCCACCCGGGGGTTGCAGAGCAGTACTTC
CDR3aa: CASSHPGVAEQYF

j_gene: TRBJ2-7
d_gene: -
v_gene: TRBV29-1
abundance: few
CDR3nt: TGCAGCGTTGGAGGGGGGGCCTACGAGCAGTACTTC
CDR3aa: CSVGGGAYEQYF

j_gene: TRBJ1-5
d_gene: TRBD1
v_gene: TRBV2
abundance: -
CDR3nt: TGTGCCAGCAGCGCGACAGGGGAAGGGCAGCCCCAGCATTTT
CDR3aa: CASSATGEGQPQHF

j_gene: TRBJ1-3
d_gene: -
v_gene: TRBV7-2
abundance: once
CDR3nt: TGTGCCAGCAGATACACCGGACTGTCTGGAAACACCATATATTTT
CDR3aa: CASRYTGLSGNTIYF

j_gene: TRBJ1-1
d_gene: -
v_gene: TRBV18
abundance: -
CDR3nt: TGTGCCAGCTCGCGGACAGTAGACACTGAAGCTTTCTTT
CDR3aa: CASSRTVDTEAFF

j_gene: TRBJ2-5
d_gene: -
v_gene: TRBV7-8
abundance: -
CDR3nt: TGTGCCAGCGGATACAGGTTCCAAGAGACCCAGTACTTC
CDR3aa: CASGYRFQETQYF

j_gene: TRBJ1-1
d_gene: -
v_gene: TRBV20-1
abundance: -
CDR3nt: TGCAGTGCTAGAGGTTCCAGGGGAAGTGTTTGGACTGAAGCTTTCTTT
CDR3aa: CSARGSRGSVWTEAFF

j_gene: TRBJ2-7
d_gene: TRBD1
v_gene: TRBV5-1
abundance: many
CDR3nt: TGCGCCAGCAGCAGGGACAGCGGCGAGCAGTACTTC
CDR3aa: CASSRDSGEQYF

j_gene: TRBJ2-7
d_gene: TRBD1
v_gene: TRBV6-6
abundance: -
CDR3nt: TGTGCCAGCAGTCGGGGGGACAGGGTAGGAGAGCAGTACTTC
CDR3aa: CASSRGDRVGEQYF

j_gene: TRBJ1-1
d_gene: -
v_gene: TRBV6-2/TRBV6-3
abundance: -
CDR3nt: TGTGCCAGCAGTCGTGGGTTCGCTGAAGCTTTCTTT
CDR3aa: CASSRGFAEAFF

j_gene: TRBJ2-3
d_gene: -
v_gene: TRBV5-1
abundance: -
CDR3nt: TGCGCCAGCAGCTTCCGGGGCTCTAGCACAGATACGCAGTATTTT
CDR3aa: CASSFRGSSTDTQYF

j_gene: TRBJ1-1
d_gene: -
v_gene: TRBV20-1
abundance: -
CDR3nt: TGCAGTGCTCCAGAATTACCCACAGGAGCCTCTGAAGCTTTCTTT
CDR3aa: CSAPELPTGASEAFF

j_gene: TRBJ2-5
d_gene: TRBD2
v_gene: TRBV4-3
abundance: -
CDR3nt: TGCGCCAGCAGCCTCCTCGGTAGCGGGGGGGTAGAGACCCAGTACTTC
CDR3aa: CASSLLGSGGVETQYF

j_gene: TRBJ2-2
d_gene: -
v_gene: TRBV4-3
abundance: -
CDR3nt: TGCGCCAGCATAGCCGGGAACACCGGGGAGCTGTTTTTT
CDR3aa: CASIAGNTGELFF

j_gene: TRBJ1-2
d_gene: -
v_gene: TRBV7-8
abundance: -
CDR3nt: TGTGCCAGCAGCTCAGCCTTGAGGACGGCCTATGGCTACACCTTC
CDR3aa: CASSSALRTAYGYTF